One TCR beta chain is described in this entry. Its matching antigen is unknown. The data are from a study of shared clonotypes between healthy human individuals. Findings and limits, study-wide: Naive subsets usually exceeded memory subsets in estimated richness.

Naive CD8 cells were CD45RO-negative, positively selected for CCR7, excluding terminally differentiated effector memory CD45RA+ cells. Donors had no recently reported acute infections or vaccinations and were HIV-negative. Libraries were prepared by immunoSEQ multiplex PCR; TCRdb keeps only in-frame clonotypes and omits some of them. The sample shows 550,000 to 600,000 clones, roughly 98% of them seen only once. Germline lookup yields CDR1 LGHNA and CDR2 YSLEER. Unmatched junction bases numbered 8, after V lost 0 bases and J lost 0 bases. The CDR3 contains 17 residues. The sequenced material came from naive CD8+ T cells sorted from blood. This sequence originates from a man aged 30 to 45 in good health. The chain couples TRBV4-3 to TRBJ2-7; 7 nucleotides match TRBD1. The chain's CDR3 is CASSQEAWDRSSYEQYF. CDR3 bases: TGCGCCAGCAGCCAAGAAGCCTGGGACAGAAGCTCCTACGAGCAGTACTTC.